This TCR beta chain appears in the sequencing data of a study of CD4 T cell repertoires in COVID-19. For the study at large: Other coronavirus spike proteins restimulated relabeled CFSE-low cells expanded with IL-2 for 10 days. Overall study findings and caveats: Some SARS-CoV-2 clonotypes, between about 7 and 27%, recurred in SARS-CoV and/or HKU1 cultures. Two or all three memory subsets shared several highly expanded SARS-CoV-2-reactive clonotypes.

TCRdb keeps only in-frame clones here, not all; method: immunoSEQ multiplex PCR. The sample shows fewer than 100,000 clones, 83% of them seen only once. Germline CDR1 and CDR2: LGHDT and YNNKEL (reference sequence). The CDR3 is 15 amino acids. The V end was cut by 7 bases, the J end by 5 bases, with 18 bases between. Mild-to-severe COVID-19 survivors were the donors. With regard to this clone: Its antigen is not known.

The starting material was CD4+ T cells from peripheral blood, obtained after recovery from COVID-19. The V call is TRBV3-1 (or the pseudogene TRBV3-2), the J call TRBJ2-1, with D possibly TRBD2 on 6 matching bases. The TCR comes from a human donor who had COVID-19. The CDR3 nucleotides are TGTGCCAGCACCTCCTCGGGAGCAGGTCACAATGAGCAGTTCTTC. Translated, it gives CASTSSGAGHNEQFF.